Given below is one T cell receptor beta chain in context. CDR3 length: 15 amino acids. V lost 3 bases and J 5 bases, leaving 14 bases between the germline ends. From germline, CDR1 is MGHRA and CDR2 YSYEKL. The sample comes from a study of blood T cell repertoires in COVID-19. Study-wide context: Italy, Spain and the United States were the sources of the convalescent and acute COVID-19 samples. Nucleic acid was either cDNA or gDNA, and it came from T cells, B-cell-depleted T cells, or PBMCs.

Authors' data handling: Reference gene primers were amplified, and this amplification served to estimate nucleated cell counts. Some clones are missing from TCRdb's copy, which holds only in-frame ones; the method was immunoSEQ multiplex PCR. That table supplies the V and J calls and clone size; D and trimming were determined from the DNA. The sample shows around 300,000 clones, 80% to 90% of them seen only once. Sequencing was performed on peripheral blood. The rearrangement joins TRBV4-1 to TRBJ1-5, with D hard to call. This receptor was obtained from a woman aged 70 to 79 with acute or convalescent COVID-19. CDR3 nucleotides: TGCGCCAGCAGCCAGTTTATAGAGGGTGATCAGCCCCAGCATTTT. It codes for CASSQFIEGDQPQHF.